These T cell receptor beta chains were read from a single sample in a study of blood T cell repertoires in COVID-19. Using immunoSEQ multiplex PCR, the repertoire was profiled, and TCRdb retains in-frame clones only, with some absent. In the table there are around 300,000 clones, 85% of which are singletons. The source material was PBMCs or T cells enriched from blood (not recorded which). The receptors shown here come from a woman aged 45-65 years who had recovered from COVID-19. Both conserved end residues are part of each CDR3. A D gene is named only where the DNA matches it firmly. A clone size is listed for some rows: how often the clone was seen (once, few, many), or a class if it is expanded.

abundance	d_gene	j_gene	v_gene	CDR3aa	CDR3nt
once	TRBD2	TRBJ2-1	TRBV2	CASRGLGLAEDEQFF	TGTGCCAGCAGAGGACTCGGACTAGCGGAGGATGAGCAGTTCTTC
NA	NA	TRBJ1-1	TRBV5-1	CASSLGQGQGTEAFF	TGCGCCAGCAGCTTGGGCCAGGGGCAAGGCACTGAAGCTTTCTTT
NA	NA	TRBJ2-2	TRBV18	CASSPRFVLSVGELFF	TGTGCCAGCTCACCACGCTTCGTACTATCCGTCGGGGAGCTGTTTTTT
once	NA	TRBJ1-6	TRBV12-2	CASHILGGSSYNSPLHF	TGTGCAAGCCACATTCTGGGGGGAAGCTCCTATAATTCACCCCTCCACTTT
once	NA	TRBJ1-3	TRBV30	CAWNSLSGNTIYF	TGTGCCTGGAACAGCCTTTCTGGAAACACCATATATTTT
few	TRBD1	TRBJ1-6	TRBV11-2	CASSLGGTVLNSPLHF	TGTGCCAGCAGCTTAGGAGGGACAGTCCTTAATTCACCCCTCCACTTT
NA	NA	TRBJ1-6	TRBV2	CASSDRVSASPLHF	TGTGCCAGCAGTGACAGGGTTTCAGCGTCACCCCTCCACTTT
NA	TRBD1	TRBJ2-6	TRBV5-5	CASSLGPQGAEAGANVLTF	TGTGCCAGCAGCTTGGGTCCGCAGGGGGCGGAGGCTGGGGCCAACGTCCTGACTTTC
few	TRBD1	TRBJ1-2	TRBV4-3	CASSPLGQGRGDYGYTF	TGCGCCAGCAGCCCTCTAGGACAGGGCAGAGGGGACTATGGCTACACCTTC
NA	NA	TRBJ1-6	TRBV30	CAWSVEPRVGSPLHF	TGTGCCTGGAGTGTAGAGCCCAGGGTAGGATCACCCCTCCACTTT
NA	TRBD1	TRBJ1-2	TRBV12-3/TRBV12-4	CASSTGGWGYTF	TGTGCCAGCAGTACAGGGGGTTGGGGCTACACCTTC
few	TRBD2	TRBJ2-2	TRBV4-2	CASSQAGLAGETGELFF	TGTGCCAGCAGCCAAGCGGGACTAGCGGGAGAAACCGGGGAGCTGTTTTTT
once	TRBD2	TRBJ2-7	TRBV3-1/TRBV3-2	CASSQDRRAGNYEQYF	TGTGCCAGCAGCCAAGATAGAAGAGCGGGGAACTACGAGCAGTACTTC
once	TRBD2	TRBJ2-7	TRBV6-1	CASSQTGGGNEQYF	TGTGCCAGCAGTCAGACCGGCGGGGGTAACGAGCAGTACTTC
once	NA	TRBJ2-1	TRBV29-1	CSFSLSYNEQFF	TGCAGCTTCTCACTGTCCTACAATGAGCAGTTCTTC
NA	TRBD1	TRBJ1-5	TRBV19	CASSVTGTVYQPQHF	TGTGCCAGTAGTGTCACCGGGACAGTGTATCAGCCCCAGCATTTT
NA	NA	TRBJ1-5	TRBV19	CASSMSGDSNQPQHF	TGTGCCAGTAGTATGAGTGGTGATAGCAATCAGCCCCAGCATTTT
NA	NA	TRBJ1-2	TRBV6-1	CASSDRVDGYTF	TGTGCCAGCAGTGACAGGGTGGATGGCTACACCTTC
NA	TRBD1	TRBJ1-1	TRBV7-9	CASSLEGAWTEAFF	TGTGCCAGCAGCTTAGAGGGGGCGTGGACTGAAGCTTTCTTT
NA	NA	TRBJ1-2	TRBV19	CASTEGHLNYGYTF	TGTGCCAGTACTGAGGGACACCTAAACTATGGCTACACCTTC
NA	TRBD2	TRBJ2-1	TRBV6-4	CASSGTSGSLYNEQFF	TGTGCCAGCAGTGGGACTAGCGGGAGTCTATACAATGAGCAGTTCTTC
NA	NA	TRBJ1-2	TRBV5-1	CASSSQGSYGYTF	TGCGCCAGCAGCTCACAGGGTAGCTATGGCTACACCTTC
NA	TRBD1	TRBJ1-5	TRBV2	CASSVDRVFGNQPQHF	TGTGCCAGCAGTGTTGACAGGGTATTCGGAAATCAGCCCCAGCATTTT
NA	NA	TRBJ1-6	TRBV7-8	CASSPKVPGGLSSLHF	TGTGCCAGCAGCCCAAAGGTCCCCGGGGGACTTTCTTCCCTCCACTTT
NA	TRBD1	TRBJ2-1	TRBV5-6	CASRTGVAYNEQFF	TGTGCCAGCAGGACAGGGGTTGCCTACAATGAGCAGTTCTTC
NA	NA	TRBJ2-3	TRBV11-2	CASSFDRGGLDTQYF	TGTGCCAGCAGCTTTGATAGGGGGGGGTTAGATACGCAGTATTTT
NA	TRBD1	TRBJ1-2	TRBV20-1	CSASKGTGEVYGYTF	TGCAGTGCTAGTAAAGGGACAGGGGAAGTCTATGGCTACACCTTC
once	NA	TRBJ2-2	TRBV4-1	CASSLPFANTGELFF	TGCGCCAGCAGCCTCCCTTTCGCGAACACCGGGGAGCTGTTTTTT
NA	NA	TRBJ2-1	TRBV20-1	CSASRLASAPNRARYNEQFF	TGCAGTGCTAGTAGGCTAGCGTCTGCCCCAAACAGAGCCCGCTACAATGAGCAGTTCTTC
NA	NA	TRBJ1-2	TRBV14	CASSQEEGYGYTF	TGTGCCAGCAGCCAAGAAGAGGGTTATGGCTACACCTTC
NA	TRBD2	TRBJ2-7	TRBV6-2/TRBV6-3	CASSRDSGKPEQYF	TGTGCCAGCAGTCGAGATAGCGGGAAGCCCGAGCAGTACTTC
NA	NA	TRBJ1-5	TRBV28	CASNTVKRPQHF	TGTGCCAGCAATACGGTGAAAAGGCCCCAGCATTTT
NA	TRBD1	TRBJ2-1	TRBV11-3	CASSSRQGEQFF	TGTGCCAGCAGCTCCAGACAGGGGGAGCAGTTCTTC
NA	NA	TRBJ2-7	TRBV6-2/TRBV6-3	CASSYYTGTYEQYF	TGTGCCAGCAGTTACTACACGGGAACCTACGAGCAGTACTTC
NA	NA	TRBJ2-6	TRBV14	CASSQAGYGANVLTF	TGTGCCAGCAGCCAAGCGGGGTATGGGGCCAACGTCCTGACTTTC
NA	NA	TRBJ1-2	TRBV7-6	CASSLAGGGYTF	TGTGCCAGCAGCTTAGCAGGGGGAGGCTACACCTTC
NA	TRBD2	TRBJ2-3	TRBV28	CASSLWRLAGGNGTQYF	TGTGCCAGCAGTTTATGGAGGCTAGCGGGGGGCAATGGTACGCAGTATTTT
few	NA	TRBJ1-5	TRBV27	CASSSRGVGQPQHF	TGTGCCAGCAGTTCTCGGGGTGTTGGACAGCCCCAGCATTTT
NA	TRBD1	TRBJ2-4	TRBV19	CASSPWTGTMIIQYF	TGTGCCAGTAGTCCCTGGACAGGGACGATGATCATTCAGTACTTC
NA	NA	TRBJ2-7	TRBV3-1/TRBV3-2	CASSRGTRTSYEQYF	TGTGCCAGCAGCCGAGGGACTCGGACATCCTACGAGCAGTACTTC
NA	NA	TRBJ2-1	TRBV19	CASSDSTYNEQFF	TGTGCCAGTAGTGACAGTACCTACAATGAGCAGTTCTTC
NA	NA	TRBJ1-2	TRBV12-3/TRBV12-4	CASSFPGYGYTF	TGTGCCAGCAGTTTCCCAGGGTACGGCTACACCTTC
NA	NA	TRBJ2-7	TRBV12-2	CASRERLGRVNYEQYF	TGTGCAAGTCGCGAGAGGTTGGGCAGGGTGAACTACGAGCAGTACTTC
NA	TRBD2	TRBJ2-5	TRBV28	CASSLPGGGETQYF	TGTGCCAGCAGTTTACCAGGCGGGGGTGAGACCCAGTACTTC
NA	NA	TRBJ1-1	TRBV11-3	CASSSDSMNTEAFF	TGTGCCAGCAGCTCTGACAGCATGAACACTGAAGCTTTCTTT
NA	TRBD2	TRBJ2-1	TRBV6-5	CASSYELAVEQFF	TGTGCCAGCAGTTACGAGCTAGCGGTTGAGCAGTTCTTC
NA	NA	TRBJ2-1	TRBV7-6	CASSPQAWNEQFF	TGTGCCAGCAGCCCACAAGCGTGGAATGAGCAGTTCTTC
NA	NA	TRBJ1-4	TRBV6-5	CASSYSFNEKLFF	TGTGCCAGCAGTTATTCCTTTAATGAAAAACTGTTTTTT
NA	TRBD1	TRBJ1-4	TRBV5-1	CASSLDRGKYEKLFF	TGCGCCAGCAGCCTGGACAGGGGGAAGTATGAAAAACTGTTTTTT